One sample yielded the 9 T cell receptor beta chains listed below, sequenced in a study of beta chain features in type 1 diabetes. Findings of the study overall: Moderately but significantly shorter TCRB CDR3s were found in Type 1 diabetes patients in all four CD4+ subsets.

Antigens for these TCRs are unknown. Of the isolated RNA, all was reverse transcribed, and so the sequenced material was expressed TCRB transcripts. Assay: immunoSEQ multiplex PCR; the TCRdb copy retains only in-frame clones and omits some. This sample has about 48,000 clones; approximately 45% occur once, and the top ten carry more than 1.4%. Source material: Tregs from blood. The source is a man aged 25 to 45 with type 1 diabetes.

A single count supports this clone. V gene TRBV28 combines with J gene TRBJ2-7; 8 bases agree with TRBD2. Germline lookup yields CDR1 MDHEN and CDR2 SYDVKM. Trimming took 6 bases from V and 3 from J; bases not matched to a gene: 10. The CDR3 loop spans 15 amino acids. CDR3 loop: CASSPPGGRSYEQYF. The CDR3 DNA reads TGTGCCAGCAGCCCCCCGGGCGGGAGGAGCTACGAGCAGTACTTC.

V and J are TRBV2 and TRBJ1-1, with TRBD1 as a possible D gene (5 bases). V lost 0 bases and J 0 bases, leaving 5 bases between the germline ends. The CDR3 sequence is 14 residues long. Germline CDR1 is SNHLY and CDR2 is FYNNEI. DNA for the CDR3: TGTGCCAGCAGTGAAGCCAGGGTGAACACTGAAGCTTTCTTT. This codes for CASSEARVNTEAFF. The full variable domain, its missing parts supplied by reference TRBV2 and TRBJ1-1, is EPEVTQTPSHQVTQMGQEVILRCVPISNHLYFYWYRQILGQKVEFLVSFYNNEISEKSEIFDDQFSVERPDGSNFTLKIRSTKLEDSAMYFCASSEARVNTEAFFGQGTRLTVV.

The chain recombines TRBV7-2 with TRBJ2-5, with TRBD1 matching over 9 bases. Germline V gene data show CDR1 as SGHTA and CDR2 as FQGNSA. CDR3 length: 13 amino acids. Trimming took 1 base from V and 7 from J; bases not matched to a gene: 1. The CDR3 DNA follows: TGTGCCAGCAGCTTAGGGGGACAGGGGACCCAGTACTTC. Encoded protein: CASSLGGQGTQYF. The full variable domain, with the rest looked up from reference TRBV7-2 and TRBJ2-5, is GAGVSQSPSNKVTEKGKDVELRCDPISGHTALYWYRQSLGQGLEFLIYFQGNSAPDKSGLPSDRFSAERTGGSVSTLTIQRTQQEDSAVYLCASSLGGQGTQYFGPGTRLLVL.

This chain connects TRBV5-1 to TRBJ1-1; D uncertain. V was pared by 2 bases and J by 1 base, with 15 bases between. The CDR3 length is 16 residues. Per the germline V gene, CDR1 is SGHRS and CDR2 is YFSETQ. This chain's CDR3 is CASSLDAAGGNTEAFF. The CDR3 bases are TGCGCCAGCAGCTTAGACGCGGCCGGCGGGAACACTGAAGCTTTCTTT.

Concerning this clone itself: In the same sample, other DNA sequences code for this CDR3. The V gene is TRBV6-5, the J gene TRBJ1-2, with 7 positions matching TRBD1. V shed 2 bases, J shed 4 bases, and the junction held 4 bases outside the gene matches. The length of the CDR3 is 14 residues. Per germline, CDR1 MNHEY and CDR2 SVGAGI. Here the CDR3 DNA reads TGTGCCAGCAGTTACGGGGGACAGCCCTATGGCTACACCTTC. The encoded protein is CASSYGGQPYGYTF.

The chain carries TRBV2 and TRBJ2-1, with D perhaps TRBD1 (7 bases). Germline CDR1 SNHLY, CDR2 FYNNEI. There are 14 residues in the CDR3. The V end was cut by 6 bases, the J end by 6 bases, with 15 bases between. CDR3 protein: CASRKGGDSNEQFF. DNA for the CDR3: TGTGCCAGCAGGAAAGGAGGGGACAGCAATGAGCAGTTCTTC. Based on the CDR3 plus reference TRBV2 and TRBJ2-1, the full variable domain is EPEVTQTPSHQVTQMGQEVILRCVPISNHLYFYWYRQILGQKVEFLVSFYNNEISEKSEIFDDQFSVERPDGSNFTLKIRSTKLEDSAMYFCASRKGGDSNEQFFGPGTRLTVL.

This chain uses TRBV18 with TRBJ2-5, with 8 bases fitting TRBD1. V dropped 4 bases and J dropped 2; count of bases not matched to a gene: 6. The germline V gene has CDR1 KGHSH and CDR2 LQKENI. The CDR3 covers 15 residues. The CDR3: CASSLPGQGQETQYF. The CDR3 DNA reads as TGTGCCAGCTCACTCCCAGGACAGGGACAAGAGACCCAGTACTTC.

The chain is built from TRBV13 and TRBJ2-7; 11 bases agree with TRBD2. The germline CDR1 and CDR2 sequences are PRHDT and FYEKMQ (reference sequence). The CDR3 is made up of 17 amino acids. With V trimmed by 0 bases and J by 1 base, 5 bases remained unmatched. The CDR3 DNA follows: TGTGCCAGCAGCTTAGGACCGGCTAGCGGGAGGTCCTACGAGCAGTACTTC. Translating gives CASSLGPASGRSYEQYF.

The rearrangement links TRBV19 to TRBJ1-5, with a weak D call TRBD1 (6 bases). The CDR3 consists of 15 residues. Germline CDR1 reads LNHDA; CDR2 reads SQIVND (reference sequence). Trimming pared 6 bases from V and 0 bases from J, leaving 12 bases between. The CDR3 DNA reads TGTGCCAGTAGGCCGGGACACAATAGCAATCAGCCCCAGCATTTT. Residues: CASRPGHNSNQPQHF. The full variable domain, rest sourced from reference TRBV19 and TRBJ1-5, is DGGITQSPKYLFRKEGQNVTLSCEQNLNHDAMYWYRQDPGQGLRLIYYSQIVNDFQKGDIAEGYSVSREKKESFPLTVTSAQKNPTAFYLCASRPGHNSNQPQHFGDGTRLSIL.